The 23 T cell receptor beta chains listed next were all sequenced from one sample in a study of blood T cell repertoires in COVID-19. Data came from immunoSEQ multiplex PCR; TCRdb stores just in-frame clones and leaves some out. The sample has 200,000 to 250,000 clones; roughly 90% are singletons. The sequencing input was peripheral blood. Receptors were obtained from a man in his 60s with acute or convalescent COVID-19.

Worth noting for this clone: This sample includes further DNA sequences coding for the same CDR3. The chain is built from TRBV11-2 and TRBJ2-7, with 8 bases matching TRBD1. Per germline, CDR1 SGHAT and CDR2 FQNNGV. Losses at the gene ends were 3 bases for V and 4 bases for J; bases not matched to a gene: 2. The length of the CDR3 is 13 residues. The CDR3 sequence is CASSLDRDYEQYF. CDR3 nucleotides: TGTGCCAGCAGCTTGGACAGGGATTACGAGCAGTACTTC. Complete variable domain (other parts from reference TRBV11-2 and TRBJ2-7): EAGVAQSPRYKIIEKRQSVAFWCNPISGHATLYWYQQILGQGPKLLIQFQNNGVVDDSQLPKDRFSAERLKGVDSTLKIQPAKLEDSAVYLCASSLDRDYEQYFGPGTRLTVT.

The J gene is TRBJ2-2, the V gene TRBV11-3; tentatively, D is TRBD2 (7 bases). CDR3 size: 15 residues. CDR1 is SGHNT, CDR2 YENEEA, per germline. V was pared by 6 bases and J by 4 bases, with 15 bases between. CDR3 coding DNA: TGTGCCAGCAGTCCCCTAGGGGGGGCCACCGGGGAGCTGTTTTTT. Its protein product is CASSPLGGATGELFF.

Here the CDR3 reads CASSSEGYEQFF. CDR3 DNA sequence: TGCGCCAGCAGCTCGGAGGGATACGAGCAGTTCTTC. The J gene is TRBJ2-1, the V gene TRBV5-1; possible D gene TRBD2, 6 bases. The CDR3 is made up of 12 amino acids. Germline loops: CDR1 SGHRS, CDR2 YFSETQ. The V end was cut by 3 bases, the J end by 10 bases, with 11 bases between.

This sequence joins TRBV5-6 and TRBJ2-7, with D hard to call. The CDR3 runs 13 residues. V dropped 4 bases and J dropped 6 bases, with 14 bases sitting between them. Germline V lookup: CDR1 SGHDT, CDR2 YYEEEE. This chain's CDR3 is CASSPLSYGEQYF. CDR3 in DNA: TGTGCCAGCAGCCCGTTGAGCTACGGCGAGCAGTACTTC.

The chain couples TRBV7-2 to TRBJ1-1; a weak D match, TRBD1 (5 bases). The germline V and J ends were trimmed by 1 base and 8 bases, with 8 bases remaining between them. The CDR3 is 12 residues long. Germline V gene sequence: CDR1 SGHTA, CDR2 FQGNSA. The CDR3 here is CASSLEAGEAFF. CDR3 DNA sequence: TGTGCCAGCAGCTTAGAGGCAGGGGAAGCTTTCTTT. The entire variable domain, with the rest obtained from reference TRBV7-2 and TRBJ1-1, is as follows: GAGVSQSPSNKVTEKGKDVELRCDPISGHTALYWYRQSLGQGLEFLIYFQGNSAPDKSGLPSDRFSAERTGGSVSTLTIQRTQQEDSAVYLCASSLEAGEAFFGQGTRLTVV.

This clone appeared once. The chain has TRBV3-1 (or the pseudogene TRBV3-2) and TRBJ1-1; 8 bases line up with TRBD1. Per germline, CDR1 LGHDT and CDR2 YNNKEL (reference sequence). The length of the CDR3 is 16 residues. The junction had 10 bases not matched to a gene; V was cut back by 4 bases and J by 3 bases. The CDR3 is CASSPRTGREDTEAFF. CDR3 nucleotide sequence: TGTGCCAGCAGCCCACGGACAGGGAGGGAGGACACTGAAGCTTTCTTT.

The V call is TRBV27, the J call TRBJ2-4; maybe TRBD1 (6 bases). This CDR3 has 19 residues. Trimming took off 4 bases at V and 0 bases at J, with 22 bases between the two ends. CDR1 is MNHEY and CDR2 is SMNVEV in the germline V gene (reference sequence). The CDR3 loop reads CASSSSMNTDSLAKNIQYF. The CDR3 coding sequence is TGTGCCAGCAGTTCATCAATGAACACGGACAGCCTAGCCAAAAACATTCAGTACTTC.

This chain connects TRBV19 to TRBJ2-5, with a possible D match to TRBD2 (5 bases). The CDR3 has 14 residues. Per germline, CDR1 LNHDA and CDR2 SQIVND (reference sequence). V was trimmed by 5 bases and J by 9 bases, leaving 19 bases between them. The CDR3: CASSPGESGVAQYF. Here the CDR3 DNA reads TGTGCCAGTAGTCCCGGGGAGTCCGGGGTGGCCCAGTACTTC.

V usage is TRBV24-1 and J usage is TRBJ2-2, with 7 bases identical to TRBD1. This CDR3 has 15 amino acids. Trimming removed 4 bases from V and 5 bases from J; junction bases left unmatched: 6. Germline assignment: CDR1 KGHDR and CDR2 SFDVKD. The CDR3: CATSEPRGTTGELFF. DNA of the CDR3: TGTGCCACCAGTGAGCCCAGGGGGACGACCGGGGAGCTGTTTTTT.

This clone was found once. The chain combines TRBV27 with TRBJ2-1; 10 nucleotides align to TRBD2. The CDR3 totals 15 residues. Germline V gene lookup returns CDR1 MNHEY and CDR2 SMNVEV (reference sequence). Trimming took 5 bases from V and 9 from J; bases not matched to a gene: 10. The CDR3 nucleotides are TGTGCCAGCAGTCCTCTAGCGGGAGAGAGCGCTGAGCAGTTCTTC. This translates into CASSPLAGESAEQFF.

The chain employs TRBV24-1 and TRBJ2-7, with 13 positions matching TRBD2. The CDR3 is 16 amino acids. From germline, CDR1 is KGHDR and CDR2 SFDVKD. The J segment lost 3 bases and the V segment lost 4 bases, leaving 5 bases of the junction unmatched. CDR3 residues: CATSEGGLAGSYEQYF. The CDR3 DNA reads TGTGCCACCAGTGAGGGGGGACTAGCGGGAAGCTACGAGCAGTACTTC.

V gene TRBV5-6 combines with J gene TRBJ1-4; no definite D call. Deletions cut 4 bases from V and 7 bases from J, with 14 bases between. The CDR3 is 14 amino acids. Germline V CDR1 and CDR2: SGHDT, YYEEEE. This chain's CDR3 is CASSGEVRGEKLFF. The DNA of the CDR3 is TGTGCCAGCAGCGGGGAGGTCCGTGGTGAAAAACTGTTTTTT. Filled out from reference TRBV5-6 and TRBJ1-4, the complete variable domain reads DAGVTQSPTHLIKTRGQQVTLRCSPKSGHDTVSWYQQALGQGPQFIFQYYEEEERQRGNFPDRFSGHQFPNYSSELNVNALLLGDSALYLCASSGEVRGEKLFFGSGTQLSVL.

In its sample, this clone was seen once. The chain couples TRBV6-4 to TRBJ2-1, with TRBD2 identical over 10 bases. Per germline, CDR1 MRHNA and CDR2 SNTAGT. J gave up 8 bases and V 5 bases, and 6 bases lay outside the gene matches. The CDR3 extends over 14 amino acids. CDR3 in DNA: TGTGCCAGCAGTCCACTAGCGGGACCCTATGAGCAGTTCTTC. Protein sequence: CASSPLAGPYEQFF.

The CDR3 protein is CSVQRGGAPYEQYF. The CDR3 DNA reads as TGCAGCGTTCAAAGGGGAGGGGCCCCCTACGAGCAGTACTTC. The rearrangement links TRBV29-1 to TRBJ2-7; TRBD2 matches 7 bases. The CDR3 runs to 14 residues. After removal of 5 bases from V and 2 bases from J, the junction contained 9 bases not matched to a gene. Germline V gene data show CDR1 as SQVTM and CDR2 as ANQGSEA.

This sequence joins TRBV5-1 and TRBJ2-1, with a tentative D call TRBD1 (6 bases). The CDR3 contains 16 residues. Germline V gene sequence: CDR1 SGHRS, CDR2 YFSETQ. Trimming cost V 4 bases and J 4 bases, with 18 bases left between them. CDR3 nucleotides: TGCGCCAGCAGCGCTCAGGGGTCAACTGGGTACAATGAGCAGTTCTTC. Amino acid sequence: CASSAQGSTGYNEQFF.

The rearrangement links TRBV9 to TRBJ2-1; perhaps TRBD1 as D (6 bases). With 4 bases removed from V and 2 bases from J, the gap between germline ends came to 13 bases. The V gene's germline CDR1 is SGDLS and CDR2 YYNGEE. This CDR3 spans 15 amino acids. CDR3 coding DNA: TGTGCCAGCAGCTTCCGGGACATGCCCTACAATGAGCAGTTCTTC. Protein product: CASSFRDMPYNEQFF.

V is TRBV28 and J is TRBJ2-7; TRBD1 aligns across 9 bases. CDR3 length: 13 amino acids. The germline V gene has CDR1 MDHEN and CDR2 SYDVKM. Trimming at V came to 5 bases and at J to 6 bases, leaving 5 bases not matched to a gene. The CDR3 coding sequence is TGTGCCAGCAGTCCTGGGACAGGGTTCGAGCAGTACTTC. As protein: CASSPGTGFEQYF.

The chain carries TRBV27 and TRBJ2-7, with 11 bases aligning to TRBD2. Germline V gives CDR1 MNHEY, CDR2 SMNVEV (reference sequence). V was clipped by 5 bases and J by 9 bases; unmatched bases: 9. This CDR3 spans 14 amino acids. The CDR3 reads CASSPHPGLAGQYF. The CDR3, as DNA: TGTGCCAGCAGTCCGCACCCTGGACTAGCGGGGCAGTACTTC.

The DNA of the CDR3 is TGTGCCAGCAGCCGGCGGGACTCCTCTACCTACAATGAGCAGTTCTTC. Its protein is CASSRRDSSTYNEQFF. The V and J genes are TRBV7-3 and TRBJ2-1, with a tentative D call TRBD2 (6 bases). The CDR3 length is 16 residues. In germline, CDR1 is SGHTA, CDR2 FQGTGA. Trimming removed 5 bases from V and 2 bases from J, with 16 bases in between.

The chain is built from TRBV29-1 and TRBJ2-7; 10 bases fit TRBD2. Germline V gene data show CDR1 as SQVTM and CDR2 as ANQGSEA. The CDR3 is 14 residues long. V shed 6 bases and J 7 bases; nucleotides not matched to a gene: 12. CDR3 residues: CSVKPGLATEEQYF. DNA of the CDR3: TGCAGCGTGAAACCGGGACTAGCGACTGAGGAGCAGTACTTC.

The rearrangement links TRBV4-2 to TRBJ2-1; weak D call: TRBD1 (7 bases). The CDR3 length is 16 residues. The ends were cut back, 2 bases at V and 0 bases at J, with 11 bases in the middle. Germline CDR1 is LGHNA and CDR2 is YNFKEQ. CDR3 sequence reads: CASSQRQGGSYNEQFF. As DNA, the CDR3 is TGTGCCAGCAGCCAACGGCAGGGGGGCTCCTACAATGAGCAGTTCTTC.

The rearrangement uses TRBV3-1 (or the pseudogene TRBV3-2) and TRBJ2-1; 10 nucleotides line up with TRBD1. Germline V gene data show CDR1 as LGHDT and CDR2 as YNNKEL (reference sequence). This CDR3 is built from 15 residues. With V trimmed by 4 bases and J by 10 bases, 10 bases remained unmatched. The CDR3 DNA reads TGTGCCAGCAGCCTGGGGACAGGGGATGGGAGGGAGCAGTTCTTC. It translates to CASSLGTGDGREQFF.

The genes are TRBV6-5 and TRBJ1-5, with D possibly being TRBD1 (5 bases). Trimming shortened V by 7 bases and J by 3 bases, and 10 bases separated the two germline ends. Germline V gene lookup returns CDR1 MNHEY and CDR2 SVGAGI. This CDR3 contains 13 residues. This CDR3 is CASNEGLNQPQHF. DNA of the CDR3: TGTGCCAGCAACGAGGGACTCAATCAGCCCCAGCATTTT.